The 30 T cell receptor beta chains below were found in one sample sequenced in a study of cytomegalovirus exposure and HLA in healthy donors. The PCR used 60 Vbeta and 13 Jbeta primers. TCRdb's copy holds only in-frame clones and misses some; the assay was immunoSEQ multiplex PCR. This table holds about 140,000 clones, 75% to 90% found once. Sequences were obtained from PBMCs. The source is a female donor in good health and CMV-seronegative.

CDR3 region: CASSTQYRGQSYEQYF. CDR3 nucleotide sequence: TGTGCCAGTAGTACCCAGTACAGGGGGCAGAGTTACGAGCAGTACTTC. The J gene is TRBJ2-7, the V gene TRBV19, with TRBD1 identical over 9 bases. Trimming removed 4 bases from V and 4 bases from J; junction bases left unmatched: 11. Germline lookup yields CDR1 LNHDA and CDR2 SQIVND (reference sequence). This CDR3 has 16 residues.

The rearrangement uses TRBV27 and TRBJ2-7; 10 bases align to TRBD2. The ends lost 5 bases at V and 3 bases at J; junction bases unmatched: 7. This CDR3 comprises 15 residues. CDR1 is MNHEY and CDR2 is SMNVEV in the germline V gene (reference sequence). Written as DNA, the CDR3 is TGTGCCAGCAGTCGACCCGGGACTAGCGTCTACGAGCAGTACTTC. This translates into CASSRPGTSVYEQYF.

CDR3 loop: CASGPASSDLSYEQYF. For the CDR3, the DNA is TGTGCCAGCGGTCCGGCGTCTAGCGATCTTTCCTACGAGCAGTACTTC. V usage is TRBV27 and J usage is TRBJ2-7, with D possibly being TRBD2 (6 bases). The germline CDR1 and CDR2 sequences are MNHEY and SMNVEV (reference sequence). V was pared by 8 bases and J by 1 base, with 21 bases between. The length of the CDR3 is 16 residues.

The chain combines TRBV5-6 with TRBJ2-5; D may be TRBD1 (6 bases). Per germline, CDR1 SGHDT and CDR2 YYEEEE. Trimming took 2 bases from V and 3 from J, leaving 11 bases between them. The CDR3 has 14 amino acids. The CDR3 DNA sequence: TGTGCCAGCAGCTTTAGGGCAGGGGAAGAGACCCAGTACTTC. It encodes CASSFRAGEETQYF.

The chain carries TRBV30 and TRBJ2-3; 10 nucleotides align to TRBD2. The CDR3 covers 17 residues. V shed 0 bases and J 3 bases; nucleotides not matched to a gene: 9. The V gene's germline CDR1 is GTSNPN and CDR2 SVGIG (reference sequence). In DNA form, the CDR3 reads TGTGCCTGGAGTGTCGGCGGTTCTAGCGGGAGTACAGATACGCAGTATTTT. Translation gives CAWSVGGSSGSTDTQYF.

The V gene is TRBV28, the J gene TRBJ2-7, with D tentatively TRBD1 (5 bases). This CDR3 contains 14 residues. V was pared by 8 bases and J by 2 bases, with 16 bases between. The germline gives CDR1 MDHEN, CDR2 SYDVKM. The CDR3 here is CASGADLPPYEQYF. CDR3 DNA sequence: TGTGCCAGCGGGGCGGACCTCCCACCCTACGAGCAGTACTTC.

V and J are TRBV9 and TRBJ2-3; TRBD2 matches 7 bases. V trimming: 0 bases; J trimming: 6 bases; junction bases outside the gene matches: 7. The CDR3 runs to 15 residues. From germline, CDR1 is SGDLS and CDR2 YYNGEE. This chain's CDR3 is CASSVGLREGDTQYF. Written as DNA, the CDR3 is TGTGCCAGCAGCGTAGGTCTCAGGGAGGGGGATACGCAGTATTTT.

The CDR3 DNA follows: TGCAGCGTTGAGGGTGAACAGGGGAGAGGGCAAGAGACCCAGTACTTC. Protein: CSVEGEQGRGQETQYF. The chain uses TRBV29-1 and TRBJ2-5, with 7 bases lining up with TRBD1. After removal of 3 bases from V and 2 bases from J, the junction contained 12 bases not matched to a gene. Germline V gene lookup returns CDR1 SQVTM and CDR2 ANQGSEA. The CDR3 runs 16 residues.

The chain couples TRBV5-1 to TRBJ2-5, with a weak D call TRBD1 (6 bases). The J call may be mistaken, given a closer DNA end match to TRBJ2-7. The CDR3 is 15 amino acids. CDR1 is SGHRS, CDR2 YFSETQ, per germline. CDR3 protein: CASSVDRVSSYEQYF. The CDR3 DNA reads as TGCGCCAGCAGCGTGGACAGAGTTTCATCCTACGAGCAGTACTTC.

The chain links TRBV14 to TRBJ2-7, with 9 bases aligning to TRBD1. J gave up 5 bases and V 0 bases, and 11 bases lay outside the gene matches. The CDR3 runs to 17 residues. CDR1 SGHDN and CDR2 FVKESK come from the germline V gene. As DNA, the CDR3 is TGTGCCAGCAGCCAAGATCCCCCGGGACAGGGAATCGACGAGCAGTACTTC. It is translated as CASSQDPPGQGIDEQYF.

In nucleotides, the CDR3 is TGTGCCAGCAGTTACGTCCCGGGACAGGGCCCCTACGAGCAGTACTTC. Translated: CASSYVPGQGPYEQYF. This sequence joins TRBV6-5 and TRBJ2-7; TRBD1 matches 9 bases. Germline V gives CDR1 MNHEY, CDR2 SVGAGI. The V gene end was trimmed by 2 bases and the J gene end by 2 bases; junction bases not matched to a gene: 7. The CDR3 spans 16 residues.

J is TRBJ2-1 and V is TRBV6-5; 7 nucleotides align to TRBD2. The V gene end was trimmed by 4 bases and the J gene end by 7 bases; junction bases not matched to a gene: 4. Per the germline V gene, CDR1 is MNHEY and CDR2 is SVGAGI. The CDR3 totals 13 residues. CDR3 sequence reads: CASSWTRRNEQFF. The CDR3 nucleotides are TGTGCCAGCAGTTGGACTAGGAGGAATGAGCAGTTCTTC.

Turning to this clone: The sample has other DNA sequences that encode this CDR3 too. CDR3 region: CASSLLAGLTDTQYF. CDR3 in DNA: TGTGCCAGCAGCTTATTAGCGGGACTCACAGATACGCAGTATTTT. The rearrangement joins TRBV7-9 to TRBJ2-3; 8 bases match TRBD2. Germline CDR1 is SEHNR and CDR2 is FQNEAQ (reference sequence). This CDR3 is 15 amino acids long. V shed 2 bases and J 2 bases; nucleotides not matched to a gene: 3.

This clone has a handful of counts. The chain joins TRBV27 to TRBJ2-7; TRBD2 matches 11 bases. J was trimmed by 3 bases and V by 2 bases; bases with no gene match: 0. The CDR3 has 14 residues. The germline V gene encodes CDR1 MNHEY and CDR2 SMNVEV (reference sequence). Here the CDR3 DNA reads TGTGCCAGCAGTTTACTAGCGGGAGGCTACGAGCAGTACTTC. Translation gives CASSLLAGGYEQYF.

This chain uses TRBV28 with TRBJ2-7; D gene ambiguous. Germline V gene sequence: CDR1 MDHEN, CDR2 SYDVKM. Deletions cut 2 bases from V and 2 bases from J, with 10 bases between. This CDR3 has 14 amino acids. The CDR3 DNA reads TGTGCCAGCAGTTTAGTGCCCCTAACCTACGAGCAGTACTTC. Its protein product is CASSLVPLTYEQYF. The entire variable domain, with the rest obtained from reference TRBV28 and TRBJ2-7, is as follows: DVKVTQSSRYLVKRTGEKVFLECVQDMDHENMFWYRQDPGLGLRLIYFSYDVKMKEKGDIPEGYSVSREKKERFSLILESASTNQTSMYLCASSLVPLTYEQYFGPGTRLTVT.

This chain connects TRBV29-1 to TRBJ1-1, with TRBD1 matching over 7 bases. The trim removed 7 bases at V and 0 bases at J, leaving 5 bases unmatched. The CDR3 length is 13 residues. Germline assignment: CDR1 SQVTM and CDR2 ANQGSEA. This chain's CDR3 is CSADRAMNTEAFF. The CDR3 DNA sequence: TGCAGCGCCGACAGGGCCATGAACACTGAAGCTTTCTTT.

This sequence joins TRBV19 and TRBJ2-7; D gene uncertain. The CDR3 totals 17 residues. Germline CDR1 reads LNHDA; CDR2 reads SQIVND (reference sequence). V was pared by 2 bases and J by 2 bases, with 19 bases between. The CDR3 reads CASSIQGALPPTYEQYF. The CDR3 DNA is TGTGCCAGTAGTATACAAGGAGCCTTACCCCCGACCTACGAGCAGTACTTC.

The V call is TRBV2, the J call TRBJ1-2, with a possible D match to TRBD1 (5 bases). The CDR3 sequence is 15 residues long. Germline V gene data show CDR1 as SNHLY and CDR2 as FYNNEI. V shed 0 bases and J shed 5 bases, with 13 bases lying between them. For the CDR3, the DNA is TGTGCCAGCAGTGAAGCGGGACCCGCGGGGTATGGCTACACCTTC. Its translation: CASSEAGPAGYGYTF.

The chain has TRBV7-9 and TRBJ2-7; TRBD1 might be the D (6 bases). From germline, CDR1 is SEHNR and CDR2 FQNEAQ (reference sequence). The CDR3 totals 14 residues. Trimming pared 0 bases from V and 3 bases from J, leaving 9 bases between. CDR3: CASSLAQGLYEQYF. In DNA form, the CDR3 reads TGTGCCAGCAGCTTAGCCCAGGGGCTCTACGAGCAGTACTTC.

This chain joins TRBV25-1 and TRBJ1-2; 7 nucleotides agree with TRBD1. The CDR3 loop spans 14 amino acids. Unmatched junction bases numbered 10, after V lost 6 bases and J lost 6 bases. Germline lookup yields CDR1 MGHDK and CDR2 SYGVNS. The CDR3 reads CASSQTGNGDGYTF. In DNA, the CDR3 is TGTGCCAGCAGCCAGACAGGGAACGGAGATGGCTACACCTTC.

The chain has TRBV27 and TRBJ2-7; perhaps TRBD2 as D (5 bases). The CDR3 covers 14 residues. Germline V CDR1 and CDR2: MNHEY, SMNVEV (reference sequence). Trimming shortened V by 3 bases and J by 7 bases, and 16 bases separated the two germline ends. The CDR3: CASSFDRGSREQYF. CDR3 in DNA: TGTGCCAGCAGTTTTGATCGAGGGTCGCGGGAGCAGTACTTC.

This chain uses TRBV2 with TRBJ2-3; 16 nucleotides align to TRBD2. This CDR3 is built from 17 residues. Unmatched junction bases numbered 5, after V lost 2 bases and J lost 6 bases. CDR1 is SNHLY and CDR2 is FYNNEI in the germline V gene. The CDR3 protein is CASSEIVGLAGGDTQYF. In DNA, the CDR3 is TGTGCCAGCAGTGAAATCGTGGGACTAGCGGGAGGGGATACGCAGTATTTT.

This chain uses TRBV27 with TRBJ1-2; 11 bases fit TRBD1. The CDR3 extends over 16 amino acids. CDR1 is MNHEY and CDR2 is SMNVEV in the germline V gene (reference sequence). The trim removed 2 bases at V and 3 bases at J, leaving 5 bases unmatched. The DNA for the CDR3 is TGTGCCAGCAGTTTAGCCCCGGGACAGGGGGACTATGGCTACACCTTC. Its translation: CASSLAPGQGDYGYTF.

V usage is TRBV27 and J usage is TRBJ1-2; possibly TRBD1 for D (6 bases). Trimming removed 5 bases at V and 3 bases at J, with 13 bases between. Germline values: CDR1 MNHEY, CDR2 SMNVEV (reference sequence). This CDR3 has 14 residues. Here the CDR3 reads CASSINREDYGYTF. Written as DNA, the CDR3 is TGTGCCAGCAGTATCAACAGGGAAGACTATGGCTACACCTTC.

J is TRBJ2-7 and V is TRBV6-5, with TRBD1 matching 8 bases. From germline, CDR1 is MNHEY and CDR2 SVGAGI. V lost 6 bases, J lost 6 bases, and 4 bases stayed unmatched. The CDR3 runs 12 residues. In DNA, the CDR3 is TGTGCCAGCAGCAGGACAGGGCGCGAGCAGTACTTC. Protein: CASSRTGREQYF.

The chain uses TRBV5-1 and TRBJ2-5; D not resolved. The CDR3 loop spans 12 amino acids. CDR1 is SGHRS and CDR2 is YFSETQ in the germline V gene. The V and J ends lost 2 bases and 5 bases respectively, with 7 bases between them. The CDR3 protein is CASSFSVETQYF. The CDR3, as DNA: TGCGCCAGCAGCTTCAGTGTGGAGACCCAGTACTTC.

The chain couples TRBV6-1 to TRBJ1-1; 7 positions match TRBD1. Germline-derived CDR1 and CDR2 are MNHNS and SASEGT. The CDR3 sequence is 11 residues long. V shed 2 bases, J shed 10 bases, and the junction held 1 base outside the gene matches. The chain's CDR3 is CASSEQGGAFF. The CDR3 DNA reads TGTGCCAGCAGTGAACAGGGGGGAGCTTTCTTT.

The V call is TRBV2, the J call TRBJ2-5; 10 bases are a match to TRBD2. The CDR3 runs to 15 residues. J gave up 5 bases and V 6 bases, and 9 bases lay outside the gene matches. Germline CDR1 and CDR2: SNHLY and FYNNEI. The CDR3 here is CASSDGTSVEETQYF. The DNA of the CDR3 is TGTGCCAGCAGCGACGGGACTAGCGTCGAGGAGACCCAGTACTTC. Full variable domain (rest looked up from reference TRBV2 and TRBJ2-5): EPEVTQTPSHQVTQMGQEVILRCVPISNHLYFYWYRQILGQKVEFLVSFYNNEISEKSEIFDDQFSVERPDGSNFTLKIRSTKLEDSAMYFCASSDGTSVEETQYFGPGTRLLVL.

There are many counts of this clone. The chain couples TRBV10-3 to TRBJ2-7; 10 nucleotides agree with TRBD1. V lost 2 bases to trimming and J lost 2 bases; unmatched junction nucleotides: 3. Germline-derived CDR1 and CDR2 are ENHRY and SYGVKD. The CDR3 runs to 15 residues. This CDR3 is CAISEGGQGAYEQYF. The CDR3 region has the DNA TGTGCCATCAGTGAGGGAGGACAGGGGGCCTACGAGCAGTACTTC.

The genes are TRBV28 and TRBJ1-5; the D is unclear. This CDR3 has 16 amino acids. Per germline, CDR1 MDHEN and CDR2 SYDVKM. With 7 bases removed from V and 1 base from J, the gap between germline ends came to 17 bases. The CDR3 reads CASTVYQAGSNQPQHF. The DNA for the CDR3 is TGTGCCAGCACAGTCTACCAGGCCGGAAGCAATCAGCCCCAGCATTTT.